This T cell receptor beta chain was obtained from a study of cytomegalovirus exposure and HLA in healthy donors. The PCR used 60 Vbeta and 13 Jbeta primers. TCRdb's table, derived via immunoSEQ multiplex PCR, lists solely in-frame clones and lacks some. The sample has 90,000 to 120,000 clones; approximately 81% are singletons. CDR1 is LGHNA and CDR2 is YSLEER in the germline V gene. V gave up 1 base and J gave up 4 bases; unmatched junction bases: 9. There are 19 residues in the CDR3. This TCR came from a male donor in good health and CMV-seropositive. The gene calls are TRBV4-3 and TRBJ2-5; 16 nucleotides agree with TRBD2. The sample comprised PBMCs. For the CDR3, the DNA is TGCGCCAGCAGCCAAGCCCTGGGACTAGCGGGGGGGTTCCCAGAGACCCAGTACTTC. The encoded protein is CASSQALGLAGGFPETQYF.